This TCR beta chain was captured in a study of cytomegalovirus exposure and HLA in healthy donors. The PCR made use of 60 Vbeta and 13 Jbeta primers. Clones were sequenced by immunoSEQ multiplex PCR, and TCRdb holds only the in-frame ones, with some missing. The sample is made up of about 130,000 clones, and the top ten hold roughly 0.94% of it. From germline, CDR1 is MNHNS and CDR2 SASEGT. The V end lost 6 bases, the J end lost 8 bases, and 16 bases lay between the germline ends. This CDR3 has 13 amino acids. Sequenced material: PBMCs. The chain employs TRBV6-1 and TRBJ1-2; a weak D match, TRBD1 (6 bases). The origin of this receptor is a man between 18 and 29 years old in good health and CMV-seronegative. CDR3 amino acids: CASRFTGHFGYTF. The CDR3 nucleotides are TGTGCCAGCAGGTTTACAGGGCACTTCGGCTACACCTTC.